The source of this T cell receptor beta chain is a study of identifying expanded T cells in peripheral blood. Regarding the study as a whole: Clone count variance between approximately 2-week samples rose with total template count. About 1.3 clones differed between technical replicates, versus around 15 and 18 over time.

Comment on this clone: Its specificity is not known. At one boundary the junction diverges from the germline segment, which might be a read error. Other DNA sequences in this specimen translate into the identical CDR3.

Collection occurred without any documented infections or immune events in donors. Sequencing used immunoSEQ multiplex PCR; TCRdb keeps in-frame clones, though not all of them. The sample has approximately 79,000 clones; 90% are singletons. The CDR3 sequence is 16 residues long. CDR1 is SNHLY, CDR2 FYNNEI, per germline. The receptor comes from a person aged 18 to 75 in good health. This rearrangement joins TRBV2 to TRBJ2-1; the D gene is possibly TRBD1 (5 bases). Sequenced input: blood. The CDR3 is CASSEALPGNYNEQFF. In nucleotides, the CDR3 is TGTGCCAGCAGTGAAGCGCTTCCAGGGAACTACAATGAACAGTTCTTC.